These 9 T cell receptor beta chains share one sample of origin, sequenced in a study of sequential checkpoint blockade in melanoma. Sequenced by immunoSEQ multiplex PCR; TCRdb stores in-frame clones only, minus some. The data show over 3,500 clones, with more than 20% seen just once and around 14% held by the top ten. The sample's treatment: randomized to nivolumab then ipilimumab (arm A) or the reverse (arm B). The sequences come from tumor tissue (inferred from file names), collected from a patient given nivolumab and ipilimumab in sequence. The receptors shown here come from a human donor with melanoma.

The chain employs TRBV19 and TRBJ2-2; 8 bases agree with TRBD1. The CDR3 is 17 amino acids. The junction had 11 bases not matched to a gene; V was cut back by 4 bases and J by 4 bases. The germline gives CDR1 LNHDA, CDR2 SQIVND (reference sequence). The CDR3 region is CASSRGLTGVGTGELFF. The CDR3 bases are TGTGCCAGTAGTAGGGGCCTGACAGGGGTCGGCACCGGGGAGCTGTTTTTT. Full variable domain (rest looked up from reference TRBV19 and TRBJ2-2): DGGITQSPKYLFRKEGQNVTLSCEQNLNHDAMYWYRQDPGQGLRLIYYSQIVNDFQKGDIAEGYSVSREKKESFPLTVTSAQKNPTAFYLCASSRGLTGVGTGELFFGEGSRLTVL.

This chain uses TRBV29-1 with TRBJ2-7; 7 bases map to TRBD1. The CDR3 consists of 12 residues. J was trimmed by 2 bases and V by 6 bases; bases with no gene match: 4. Germline V gene data show CDR1 as SQVTM and CDR2 as ANQGSEA. This chain's CDR3 is CSVRDSTYEQYF. In DNA, the CDR3 is TGCAGCGTCCGGGACAGTACCTACGAGCAGTACTTC.

The table lists this clone with a few counts. The rearrangement joins TRBV6-8 to TRBJ2-2; TRBD1 matches at 7 bases. There are 15 residues in the CDR3. CDR1 and CDR2 from the germline V gene are MNHGY and SAAAGT. Trimming took 5 bases from V and 8 from J; bases not matched to a gene: 11. CDR3 nucleotide sequence: TGTGCCAGCAGTCCCGGGACAGACTACAATGGGGAGCTGTTTTTT. As protein: CASSPGTDYNGELFF.

The rearrangement joins TRBV5-1 to TRBJ2-2, with a tentative D call TRBD1 (6 bases). V lost 5 bases, J lost 2 bases, and 19 bases lay in between. Germline CDR1 SGHRS, CDR2 YFSETQ. The CDR3 runs to 17 residues. The DNA for the CDR3 is TGCGCCAGCAGTCGACAGGTGGAAGTCCCAAACACCGGGGAGCTGTTTTTT. It encodes CASSRQVEVPNTGELFF.

This sequence joins TRBV18 and TRBJ2-6; 8 positions match TRBD1. This CDR3 is 17 amino acids long. Per germline, CDR1 KGHSH and CDR2 LQKENI. Trimming at V came to 1 base and at J to 0 bases, leaving 2 bases not matched to a gene. The CDR3 DNA follows: TGTGCCAGCTCACCACGGACAGGGAACTCTGGGGCCAACGTCCTGACTTTC. This translates into CASSPRTGNSGANVLTF.

This clone has just a few counts. The V call is TRBV28, the J call TRBJ1-5; D remains ambiguous. The CDR3 contains 14 residues. Trimming pared 6 bases from V and 2 bases from J, leaving 11 bases between. Germline values: CDR1 MDHEN, CDR2 SYDVKM. The CDR3 DNA sequence: TGTGCCAGCAGGAGAGGAAGAGGCAATCAGCCCCAGCATTTT. Its translation is CASRRGRGNQPQHF.

CDR3 sequence (DNA): TGTGCCTCGGACATACTTTATGGCTACACCTTC. Translated, it gives CASDILYGYTF. The chain couples TRBV30 to TRBJ1-2; D is possibly TRBD1 (5 bases). Trimming removed 7 bases from V and 5 bases from J, with 11 bases in between. CDR3 length equals 11 residues. Germline loops: CDR1 GTSNPN, CDR2 SVGIG (reference sequence).

The rearrangement joins TRBV6-8 to TRBJ2-1; D is unclear. The V end lost 2 bases, the J end lost 10 bases, and 9 bases lay between the germline ends. Germline-derived CDR1 and CDR2 are MNHGY and SAAAGT. The CDR3 is made up of 12 amino acids. CDR3 region: CASSYATFEQFF. CDR3 coding DNA: TGTGCCAGCAGTTACGCAACCTTCGAGCAGTTCTTC.

This CDR3 reads CASSIGRQGTEAFF. CDR3 DNA: TGTGCCAGTAGTATAGGCAGACAGGGGACTGAAGCTTTCTTT. The rearrangement uses TRBV19 and TRBJ1-1; 8 bases map to TRBD1. V gave up 1 base and J gave up 5 bases; unmatched junction bases: 3. The CDR3 is 14 residues long. CDR1 is LNHDA and CDR2 is SQIVND in the germline V gene (reference sequence).